This T cell receptor (beta chain) stems from a study of lymphopenia after photon versus proton radiotherapy. The CDR3 is 13 amino acids. Germline V CDR1 and CDR2: MNHEY, SVGAGI. The V and J ends lost 0 bases and 5 bases respectively, with 7 bases between them. Clones were sequenced by immunoSEQ multiplex PCR, and TCRdb holds only the in-frame ones, with some missing. In the table there are 15,000 to 20,000 clones, 70% to 90% of which are singletons. Study findings and constraints: Post-nadir diversity loss with photons came from oligoclonal expansion, particularly CD8+ Temra cells. Proton therapy kept repertoires fairly stable, unlike photons, which gained effector/memory cells.

Remarks on this clone: Its antigen is unknown.

Sample: peripheral blood, taken from a patient treated with proton-based radiotherapy. The sequence was collected from a man aged 70 or older with pancreatic cancer. J is TRBJ1-1 and V is TRBV6-5, with D unclear. In DNA, the CDR3 is TGTGCCAGCAGTTACTCTGCAGGAACTGAAGCTTTCTTT. It translates to CASSYSAGTEAFF.